A single sample gave rise to the 13 T cell receptor beta chains below, sequenced in a study of cytotoxic CD8 clonotypes in ibrutinib-treated CLL (dated by TCRdb to the early 2020s). Libraries were made using the immunoSEQ multiplex PCR assay. TCRdb stores this immuneACCESS table with in-frame sequences only. Part of the clones is absent; in the studies checked, under half of the shortfall reflects unresolved V genes, and no reason is known for the rest. The sample includes nearly 25,000 clones, with about 69% observed a single time. The biggest ten clones account for less than 60% of the sample. Reading the label with the study, this specimen's time point is: 12 months on ibrutinib. Sequencing was performed on PBMCs, taken after 12 months of ibrutinib treatment. These receptors were taken from a human donor with chronic lymphocytic leukemia.

Only a few counts were recorded for this clone. The chain carries TRBV18 and TRBJ2-1; D is possibly TRBD2 (5 bases). In germline, CDR1 is KGHSH, CDR2 LQKENI. This CDR3 has 14 amino acids. V shed 3 bases and J shed 6 bases, with 12 bases lying between them. CDR3 region: CASSPLSGINEQFF. The CDR3 bases are TGTGCCAGCTCACCGTTGTCCGGGATCAATGAGCAGTTCTTC.

CDR3 in amino acids: CASTRLPGGTNEQYF. The CDR3 DNA reads as TGTGCCAGCACCCGCTTACCGGGGGGTACGAATGAGCAGTACTTC. This sequence joins TRBV7-2 and TRBJ2-7; 7 bases align to TRBD2. V shed 7 bases, J shed 7 bases, and the junction held 16 bases outside the gene matches. The CDR3 sequence is 15 residues long. CDR1 SGHTA and CDR2 FQGNSA come from the germline V gene.

This clone has a single count. The V and J genes are TRBV7-2 and TRBJ2-5; either TRBD1 or TRBD2 may supply D (6 bases each). This CDR3 comprises 15 residues. Germline assignment: CDR1 SGHTA and CDR2 FQGNSA. V lost 4 bases and J 7 bases, leaving 19 bases between the germline ends. This chain's CDR3 is CASSSGSTGGVTQYF. The CDR3 DNA is TGTGCCAGCAGCTCAGGCTCAACCGGGGGCGTGACCCAGTACTTC. Together with reference TRBV7-2 and TRBJ2-5, the CDR3 gives the full variable domain: GAGVSQSPSNKVTEKGKDVELRCDPISGHTALYWYRQSLGQGLEFLIYFQGNSAPDKSGLPSDRFSAERTGGSVSTLTIQRTQQEDSAVYLCASSSGSTGGVTQYFGPGTRLLVL.

In this sample, this clone turned up once. Written as DNA, the CDR3 is TGTGCCAGCAGCTTAGGGGGGTACAATCAGCCCCAGCATTTT. Translated, it gives CASSLGGYNQPQHF. The chain uses TRBV7-2 and TRBJ1-5, with D possibly TRBD1 on 5 matching bases. Trimming removed 1 base from V and 3 bases from J, with 7 bases in between. Germline CDR1 is SGHTA and CDR2 is FQGNSA. This CDR3 has 14 residues.

The chain combines TRBV19 with TRBJ2-2; D ambiguous. The CDR3 has 14 residues. V dropped 7 bases and J dropped 7 bases, with 16 bases sitting between them. The germline gives CDR1 LNHDA, CDR2 SQIVND (reference sequence). CDR3 DNA: TGTGCCAGTAAGCGCAGAGAGGTAGGCGGGGAGCTGTTTTTT. Protein: CASKRREVGGELFF.

The chain has TRBV4-1 and TRBJ2-7; D might be TRBD1 (7 bases). This CDR3 has 17 amino acids. Trimming took off 4 bases at V and 1 base at J, with 20 bases between the two ends. Germline V gene lookup returns CDR1 MGHRA and CDR2 YSYEKL. The CDR3 loop is CASSRRGTGTDSYEQYF. The DNA for the CDR3 is TGCGCCAGCAGCCGCCGGGGGACCGGGACAGATTCCTACGAGCAGTACTTC.

V and J are TRBV7-9 and TRBJ2-3; no firm D call. The CDR3 contains 11 residues. The V and J ends lost 1 base and 10 bases respectively, with 6 bases between them. Germline values: CDR1 SEHNR, CDR2 FQNEAQ (reference sequence). CDR3 nucleotide sequence: TGTGCCAGCAGCTTAGGGTATCCGCAGTATTTT. This translates into CASSLGYPQYF.

The V and J genes are TRBV28 and TRBJ2-7; a possible D gene is TRBD2 (6 bases). The CDR3 runs 14 residues. The germline V gene encodes CDR1 MDHEN and CDR2 SYDVKM. V was pared by 5 bases and J by 11 bases, with 22 bases between. CDR3 coding DNA: TGTGCCAGCAGTCTTAACGCCCGGAGGGAGGCGGAGTACTTC. Translation: CASSLNARREAEYF.

J is TRBJ1-1 and V is TRBV7-2; TRBD1 might be the D (5 bases). The CDR3 spans 14 residues. The ends were cut back, 2 bases at V and 5 bases at J, with 12 bases in the middle. CDR1 SGHTA and CDR2 FQGNSA come from the germline V gene. The CDR3 sequence is CASSLFSGDTEAFF. Here the CDR3 DNA reads TGTGCCAGCAGCTTATTCTCGGGGGATACTGAAGCTTTCTTT.

V is TRBV9 and J is TRBJ2-2; a weak D match, TRBD1 (6 bases). Germline assignment: CDR1 SGDLS and CDR2 YYNGEE. Between the trimmed V and J ends, which lost 3 bases and 7 bases, there was a span of 16 bases. The CDR3 covers 15 residues. CDR3 amino acids: CASSARTDRVGELFF. In DNA form, the CDR3 reads TGTGCCAGCAGCGCCCGGACAGATCGGGTCGGGGAGCTGTTTTTT.

This chain uses TRBV18 with TRBJ1-5, with TRBD1 as a possible D gene (6 bases). From germline, CDR1 is KGHSH and CDR2 LQKENI. Trimming took off 5 bases at V and 3 bases at J, with 11 bases between the two ends. CDR3 length: 14 amino acids. The CDR3 sequence: CASSSQGSNQPQHF. The CDR3 DNA sequence: TGTGCCAGCTCATCCCAGGGGTCCAATCAGCCCCAGCATTTT.

V and J are TRBV6-1 and TRBJ2-7; no clear D gene. Deletions cut 7 bases from V and 4 bases from J, with 11 bases between. This CDR3 contains 12 residues. Germline assignment: CDR1 MNHNS and CDR2 SASEGT. DNA for the CDR3: TGTGCCAGCAAGGCAGACTTATACGAGCAGTACTTC. Translation gives CASKADLYEQYF.

This sequence joins TRBV27 and TRBJ1-2; TRBD1 matches 8 bases. V was pared by 2 bases and J by 4 bases, with 9 bases of the junction left unmatched. Per the germline V gene, CDR1 is MNHEY and CDR2 is SMNVEV (reference sequence). There are 16 residues in the CDR3. In nucleotides, the CDR3 is TGTGCCAGCAGTTTAAGCCGGACAGGGTTGGGCTATGGCTACACCTTC. Translation gives CASSLSRTGLGYGYTF.